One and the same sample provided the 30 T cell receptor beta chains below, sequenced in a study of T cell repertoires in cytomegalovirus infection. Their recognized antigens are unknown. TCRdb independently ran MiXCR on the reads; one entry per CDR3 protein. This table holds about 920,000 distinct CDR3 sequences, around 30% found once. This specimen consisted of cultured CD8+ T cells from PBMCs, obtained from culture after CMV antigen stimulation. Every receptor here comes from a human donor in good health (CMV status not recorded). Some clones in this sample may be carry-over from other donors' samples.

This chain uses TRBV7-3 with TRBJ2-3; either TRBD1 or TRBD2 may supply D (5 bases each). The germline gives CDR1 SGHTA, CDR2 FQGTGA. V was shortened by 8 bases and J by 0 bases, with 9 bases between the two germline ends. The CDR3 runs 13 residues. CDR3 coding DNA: TGTGCCAGCCGGGACGTTAGCACAGATACGCAGTATTTT. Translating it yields CASRDVSTDTQYF.

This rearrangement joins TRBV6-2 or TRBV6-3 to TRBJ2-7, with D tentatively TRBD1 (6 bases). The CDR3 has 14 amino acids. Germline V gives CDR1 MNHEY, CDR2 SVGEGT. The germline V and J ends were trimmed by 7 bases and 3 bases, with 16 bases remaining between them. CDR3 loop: CASKSDRSLYEQYV. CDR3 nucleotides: TGTGCCAGCAAATCTGACAGGTCCCTCTACGAGCAGTACGTC.

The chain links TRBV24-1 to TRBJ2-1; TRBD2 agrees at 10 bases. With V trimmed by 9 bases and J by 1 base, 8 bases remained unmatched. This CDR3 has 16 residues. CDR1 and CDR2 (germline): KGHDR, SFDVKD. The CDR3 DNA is TGTGCCACCGAACACGCTAGCGGGGGATCCTACAATGAGCAGTTCTTC. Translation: CATEHASGGSYNEQFF.

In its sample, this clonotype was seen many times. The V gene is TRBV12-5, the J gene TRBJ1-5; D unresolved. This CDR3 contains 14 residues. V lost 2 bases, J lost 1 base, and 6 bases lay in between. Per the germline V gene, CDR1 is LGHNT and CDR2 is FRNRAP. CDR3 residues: CASGLWQSNQPQHF. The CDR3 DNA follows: TGTGCTAGTGGTTTGTGGCAGAGCAATCAGCCCCAGCATTTT.

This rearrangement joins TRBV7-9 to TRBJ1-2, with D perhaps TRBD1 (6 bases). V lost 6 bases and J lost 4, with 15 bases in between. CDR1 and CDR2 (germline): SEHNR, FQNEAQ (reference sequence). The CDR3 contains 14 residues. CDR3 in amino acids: CASSSRDNPYGYTF. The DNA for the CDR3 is TGTGCCAGCAGTAGCCGGGACAACCCCTATGGCTACACCTTC.

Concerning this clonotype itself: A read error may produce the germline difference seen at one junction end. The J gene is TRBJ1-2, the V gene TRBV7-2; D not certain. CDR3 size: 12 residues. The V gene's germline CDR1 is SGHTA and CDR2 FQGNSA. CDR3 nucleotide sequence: TGTGCCAACAGCTCCGAGGTCGGGCGACTCGGCTTC. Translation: CANSSEVGRLGF. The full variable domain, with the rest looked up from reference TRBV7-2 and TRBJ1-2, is GAGVSQSPSNKVTEKGKDVELRCDPISGHTALYWYRQSLGQGLEFLIYFQGNSAPDKSGLPSDRFSAERTGGSVSTLTIQRTQQEDSAVYLCANSSEVGRLGFGSGTRLTVV.

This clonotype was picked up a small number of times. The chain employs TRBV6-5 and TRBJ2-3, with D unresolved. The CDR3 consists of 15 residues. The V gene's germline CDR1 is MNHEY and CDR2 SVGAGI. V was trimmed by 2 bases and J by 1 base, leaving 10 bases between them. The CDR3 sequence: CASSYRDQRTDTQYF. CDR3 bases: TGTGCCAGCAGTTACCGAGACCAGCGCACAGATACGCAGTATTTT.

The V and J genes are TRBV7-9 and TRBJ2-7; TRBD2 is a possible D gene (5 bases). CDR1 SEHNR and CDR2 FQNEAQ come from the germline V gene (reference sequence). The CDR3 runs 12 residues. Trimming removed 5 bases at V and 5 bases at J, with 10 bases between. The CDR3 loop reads CASSTEGDEQYF. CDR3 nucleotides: TGTGCCAGCAGCACCGAGGGTGACGAGCAGTACTTC.

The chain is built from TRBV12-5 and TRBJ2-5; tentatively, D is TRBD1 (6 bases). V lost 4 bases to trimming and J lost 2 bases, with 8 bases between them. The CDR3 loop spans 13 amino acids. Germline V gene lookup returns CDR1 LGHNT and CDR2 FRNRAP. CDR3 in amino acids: CASGSDSQETQYF. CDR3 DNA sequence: TGTGCTAGTGGTTCGGACAGTCAAGAGACCCAGTACTTC.

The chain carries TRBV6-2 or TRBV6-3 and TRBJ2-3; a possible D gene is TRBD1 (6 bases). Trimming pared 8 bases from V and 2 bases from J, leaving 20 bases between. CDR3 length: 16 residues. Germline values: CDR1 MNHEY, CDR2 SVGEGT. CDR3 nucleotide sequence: TGTGCCAGCTTTTATGTTTTGACAGGATCCACAGATACGCAGTATTTT. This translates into CASFYVLTGSTDTQYF.

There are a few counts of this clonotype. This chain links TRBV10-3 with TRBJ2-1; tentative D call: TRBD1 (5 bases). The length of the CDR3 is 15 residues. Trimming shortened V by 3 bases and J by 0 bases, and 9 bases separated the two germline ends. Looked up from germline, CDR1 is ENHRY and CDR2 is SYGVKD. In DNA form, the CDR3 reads TGTGCCATCAGTGAAAGGGGCCACTCCTACAATGAGCAGTTCTTC. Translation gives CAISERGHSYNEQFF.

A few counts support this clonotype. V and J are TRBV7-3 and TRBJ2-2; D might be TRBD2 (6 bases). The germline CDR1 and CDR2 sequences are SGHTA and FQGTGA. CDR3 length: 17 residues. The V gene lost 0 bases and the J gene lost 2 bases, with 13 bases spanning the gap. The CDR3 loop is CASSLTGGGANTGELFF. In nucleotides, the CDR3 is TGTGCCAGCAGCTTAACGGGAGGCGGGGCAAACACCGGGGAGCTGTTTTTT.

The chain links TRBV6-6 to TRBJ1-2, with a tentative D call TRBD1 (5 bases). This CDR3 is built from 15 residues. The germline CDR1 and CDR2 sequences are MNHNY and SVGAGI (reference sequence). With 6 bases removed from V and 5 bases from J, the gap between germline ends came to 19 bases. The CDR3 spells CASRERKGARYGYTF. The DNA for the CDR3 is TGTGCCAGCAGGGAGAGGAAAGGGGCGCGGTATGGCTACACCTTC.

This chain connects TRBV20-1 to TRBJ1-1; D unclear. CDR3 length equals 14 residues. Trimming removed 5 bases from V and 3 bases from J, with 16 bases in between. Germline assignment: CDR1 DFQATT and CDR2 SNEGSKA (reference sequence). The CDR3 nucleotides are TGCAGTGCTGAAGGACTCTTAGCAGACACTGAAGCTTTCTTT. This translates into CSAEGLLADTEAFF.

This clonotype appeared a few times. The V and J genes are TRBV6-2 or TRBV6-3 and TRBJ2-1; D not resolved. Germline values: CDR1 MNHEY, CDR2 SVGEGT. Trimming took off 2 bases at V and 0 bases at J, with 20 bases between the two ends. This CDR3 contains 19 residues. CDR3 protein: CASSYPYSRTASSYNEQFF. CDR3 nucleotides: TGTGCCAGCAGTTACCCGTACTCGAGGACGGCTAGCTCCTACAATGAGCAGTTCTTC.

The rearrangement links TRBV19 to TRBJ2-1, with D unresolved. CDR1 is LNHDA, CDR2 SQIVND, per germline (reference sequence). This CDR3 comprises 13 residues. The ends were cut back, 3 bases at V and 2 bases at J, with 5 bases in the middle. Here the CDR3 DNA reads TGTGCCAGTAGTATCTTCACCTACAATGAGCAGTTCTTC. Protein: CASSIFTYNEQFF.

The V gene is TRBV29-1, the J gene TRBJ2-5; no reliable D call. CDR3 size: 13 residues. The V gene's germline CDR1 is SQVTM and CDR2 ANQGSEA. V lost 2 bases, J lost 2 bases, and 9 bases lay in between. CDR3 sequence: CSVERLGQETQYF. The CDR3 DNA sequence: TGCAGCGTTGAAAGGCTAGGACAAGAGACCCAGTACTTC.

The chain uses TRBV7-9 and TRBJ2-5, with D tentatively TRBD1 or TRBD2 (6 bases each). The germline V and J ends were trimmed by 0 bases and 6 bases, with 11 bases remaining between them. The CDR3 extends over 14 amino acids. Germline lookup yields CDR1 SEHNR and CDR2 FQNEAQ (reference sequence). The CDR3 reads CASSLAWGAKTQYF. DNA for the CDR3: TGTGCCAGCAGCTTAGCGTGGGGGGCGAAGACCCAGTACTTC.

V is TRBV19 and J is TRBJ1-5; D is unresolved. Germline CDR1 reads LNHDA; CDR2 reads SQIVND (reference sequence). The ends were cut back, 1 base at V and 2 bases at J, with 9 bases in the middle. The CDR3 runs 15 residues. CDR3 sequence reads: CASSIVEGGNQPQHF. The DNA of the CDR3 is TGTGCCAGTAGTATAGTAGAAGGAGGCAATCAGCCCCAGCATTTT.

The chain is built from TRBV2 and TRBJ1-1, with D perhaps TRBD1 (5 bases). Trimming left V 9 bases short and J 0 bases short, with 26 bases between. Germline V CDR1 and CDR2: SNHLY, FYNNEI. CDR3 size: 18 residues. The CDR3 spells CARGRESTRDVMNTEAFF. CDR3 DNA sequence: TGTGCCAGAGGGAGGGAAAGTACACGGGACGTCATGAACACTGAAGCTTTCTTT.

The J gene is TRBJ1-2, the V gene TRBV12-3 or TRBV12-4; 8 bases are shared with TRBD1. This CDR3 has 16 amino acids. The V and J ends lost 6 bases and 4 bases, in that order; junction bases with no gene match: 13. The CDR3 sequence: CASSHFEDRAVYGYTF. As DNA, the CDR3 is TGTGCCAGCAGCCACTTCGAGGACAGGGCGGTCTATGGCTACACCTTC.

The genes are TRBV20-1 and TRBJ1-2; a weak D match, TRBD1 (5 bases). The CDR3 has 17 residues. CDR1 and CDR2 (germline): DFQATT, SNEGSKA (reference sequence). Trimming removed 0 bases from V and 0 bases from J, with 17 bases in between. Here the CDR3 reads CSARDPQGGGPNYGYTF. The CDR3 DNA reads TGCAGTGCTAGAGATCCTCAGGGTGGGGGTCCTAACTATGGCTACACCTTC.

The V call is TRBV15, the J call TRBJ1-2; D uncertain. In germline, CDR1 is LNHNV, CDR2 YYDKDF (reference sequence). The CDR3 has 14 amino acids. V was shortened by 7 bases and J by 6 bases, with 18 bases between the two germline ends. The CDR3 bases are TGTGCCACCATAGCTTCCCACTTACGGGATGGCTACACCTTC. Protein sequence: CATIASHLRDGYTF.

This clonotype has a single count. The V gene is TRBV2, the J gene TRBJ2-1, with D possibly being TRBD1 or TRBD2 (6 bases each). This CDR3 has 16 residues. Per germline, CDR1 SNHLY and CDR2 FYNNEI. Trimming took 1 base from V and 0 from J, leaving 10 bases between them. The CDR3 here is CASSEVGGSSYNEQFF. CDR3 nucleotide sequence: TGTGCCAGCAGTGAAGTAGGGGGGAGCTCCTACAATGAGCAGTTCTTC. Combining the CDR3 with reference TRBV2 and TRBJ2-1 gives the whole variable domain EPEVTQTPSHQVTQMGQEVILRCVPISNHLYFYWYRQILGQKVEFLVSFYNNEISEKSEIFDDQFSVERPDGSNFTLKIRSTKLEDSAMYFCASSEVGGSSYNEQFFGPGTRLTVL.

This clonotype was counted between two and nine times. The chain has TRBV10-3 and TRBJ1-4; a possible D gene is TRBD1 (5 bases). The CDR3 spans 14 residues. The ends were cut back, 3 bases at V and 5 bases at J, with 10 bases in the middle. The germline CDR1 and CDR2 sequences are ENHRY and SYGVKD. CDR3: CAISEDSPNEKLFF. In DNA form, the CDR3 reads TGTGCCATCAGTGAAGACAGCCCGAATGAAAAACTGTTTTTT.

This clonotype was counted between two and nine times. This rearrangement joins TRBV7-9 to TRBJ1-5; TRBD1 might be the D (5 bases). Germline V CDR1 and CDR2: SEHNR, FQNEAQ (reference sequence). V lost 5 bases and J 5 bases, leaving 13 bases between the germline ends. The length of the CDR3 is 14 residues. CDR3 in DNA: TGTGCCAGCAGCCCCCGGGACGGAGATCAGCCCCAGCATTTT. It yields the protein CASSPRDGDQPQHF.

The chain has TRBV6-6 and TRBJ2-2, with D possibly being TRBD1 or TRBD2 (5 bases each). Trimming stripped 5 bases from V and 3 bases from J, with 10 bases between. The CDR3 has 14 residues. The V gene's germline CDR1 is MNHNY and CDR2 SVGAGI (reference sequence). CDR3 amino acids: CASSHLGDTGELFF. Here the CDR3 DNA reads TGTGCCAGCAGTCACTTGGGGGACACCGGGGAGCTGTTTTTT.

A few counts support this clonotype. In DNA form, the CDR3 reads TGTGCCAGCAGTTCCCCCGGGTCCTTAGAGCAGTTCTTC. This sequence encodes CASSSPGSLEQFF. The chain uses TRBV6-5 and TRBJ2-1; D gene ambiguous. CDR1 is MNHEY and CDR2 is SVGAGI in the germline V gene. The germline V and J ends were trimmed by 4 bases and 10 bases, with 14 bases remaining between them. CDR3 size: 13 residues.

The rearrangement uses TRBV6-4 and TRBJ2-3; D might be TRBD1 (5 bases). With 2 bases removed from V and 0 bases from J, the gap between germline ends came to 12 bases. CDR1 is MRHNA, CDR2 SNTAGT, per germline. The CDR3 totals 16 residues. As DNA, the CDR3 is TGTGCCAGCAGTGACGGAGCAGGGCCCAGCACAGATACGCAGTATTTT. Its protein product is CASSDGAGPSTDTQYF.

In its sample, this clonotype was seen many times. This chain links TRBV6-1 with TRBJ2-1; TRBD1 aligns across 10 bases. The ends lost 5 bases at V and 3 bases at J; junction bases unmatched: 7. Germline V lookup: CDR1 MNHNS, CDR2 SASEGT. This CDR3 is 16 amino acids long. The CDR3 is CASSTPGQGIYNEQFF. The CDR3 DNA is TGTGCCAGCAGTACTCCGGGACAGGGGATCTACAATGAGCAGTTCTTC.